Sequencing of this T cell receptor (beta chain) was carried out in a study of T cells in Graves' hyperthyroidism and ophthalmopathy. The investigators amplified TCR beta CDR3 regions from RNA transcripts. When the TCR CDR3 underwent first-round RT-PCR, the HTBI primer set was used. TCRdb analysed the multiplex PCR reads with MiXCR anew, one entry per CDR3 protein. In the table there are some 350,000 distinct CDR3 sequences, about 20% of which are singletons. Hyperthyroidism in the patients, aged 18 to 65, was newly diagnosed and under 2 months in duration. It was less than 13 ml of fresh peripheral blood that supplied the PBMCs. This CDR3 is built from 15 residues. Germline CDR1 reads ENHRY; CDR2 reads SYGVKD. Unmatched junction bases numbered 7, after V lost 2 bases and J lost 5 bases.

The sequence came from a woman younger than 30 with Graves' hyperthyroidism. The sample consisted of blood. This rearrangement joins TRBV10-3 to TRBJ2-5; 8 bases agree with TRBD2. The CDR3 reads CAISEAGGGSETQYF. The DNA for the CDR3 is TGTGCCATCAGTGAGGCCGGGGGGGGGTCGGAGACCCAGTACTTC.